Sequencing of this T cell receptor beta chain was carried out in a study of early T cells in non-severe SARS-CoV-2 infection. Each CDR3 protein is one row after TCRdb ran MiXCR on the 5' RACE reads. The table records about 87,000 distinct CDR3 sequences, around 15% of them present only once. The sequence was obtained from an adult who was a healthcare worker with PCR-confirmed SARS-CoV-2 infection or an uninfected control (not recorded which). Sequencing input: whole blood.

CDR3 bases: TGCGCCAGCAGTTCCCGCGCAGAGACCGGGGAGCTGTTTTTT. It translates to CASSSRAETGELFF. The chain uses TRBV10-1 and TRBJ2-2; D unresolved. Trimming shortened V by 5 bases and J by 5 bases, and 12 bases separated the two germline ends. Germline loops: CDR1 WNHNN, CDR2 SYGVQD (reference sequence). The CDR3 is 14 amino acids.